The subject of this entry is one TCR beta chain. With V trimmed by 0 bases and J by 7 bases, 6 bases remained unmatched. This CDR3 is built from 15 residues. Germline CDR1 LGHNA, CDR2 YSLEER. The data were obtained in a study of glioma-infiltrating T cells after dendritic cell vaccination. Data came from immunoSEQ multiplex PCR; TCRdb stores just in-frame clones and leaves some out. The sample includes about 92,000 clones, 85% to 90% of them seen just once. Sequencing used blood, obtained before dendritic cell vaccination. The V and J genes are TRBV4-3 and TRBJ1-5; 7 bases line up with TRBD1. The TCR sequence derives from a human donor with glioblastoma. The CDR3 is CASSQESSGGQPQHF. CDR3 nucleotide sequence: TGCGCCAGCAGCCAAGAGTCGTCAGGGGGGCAGCCCCAGCATTTT.